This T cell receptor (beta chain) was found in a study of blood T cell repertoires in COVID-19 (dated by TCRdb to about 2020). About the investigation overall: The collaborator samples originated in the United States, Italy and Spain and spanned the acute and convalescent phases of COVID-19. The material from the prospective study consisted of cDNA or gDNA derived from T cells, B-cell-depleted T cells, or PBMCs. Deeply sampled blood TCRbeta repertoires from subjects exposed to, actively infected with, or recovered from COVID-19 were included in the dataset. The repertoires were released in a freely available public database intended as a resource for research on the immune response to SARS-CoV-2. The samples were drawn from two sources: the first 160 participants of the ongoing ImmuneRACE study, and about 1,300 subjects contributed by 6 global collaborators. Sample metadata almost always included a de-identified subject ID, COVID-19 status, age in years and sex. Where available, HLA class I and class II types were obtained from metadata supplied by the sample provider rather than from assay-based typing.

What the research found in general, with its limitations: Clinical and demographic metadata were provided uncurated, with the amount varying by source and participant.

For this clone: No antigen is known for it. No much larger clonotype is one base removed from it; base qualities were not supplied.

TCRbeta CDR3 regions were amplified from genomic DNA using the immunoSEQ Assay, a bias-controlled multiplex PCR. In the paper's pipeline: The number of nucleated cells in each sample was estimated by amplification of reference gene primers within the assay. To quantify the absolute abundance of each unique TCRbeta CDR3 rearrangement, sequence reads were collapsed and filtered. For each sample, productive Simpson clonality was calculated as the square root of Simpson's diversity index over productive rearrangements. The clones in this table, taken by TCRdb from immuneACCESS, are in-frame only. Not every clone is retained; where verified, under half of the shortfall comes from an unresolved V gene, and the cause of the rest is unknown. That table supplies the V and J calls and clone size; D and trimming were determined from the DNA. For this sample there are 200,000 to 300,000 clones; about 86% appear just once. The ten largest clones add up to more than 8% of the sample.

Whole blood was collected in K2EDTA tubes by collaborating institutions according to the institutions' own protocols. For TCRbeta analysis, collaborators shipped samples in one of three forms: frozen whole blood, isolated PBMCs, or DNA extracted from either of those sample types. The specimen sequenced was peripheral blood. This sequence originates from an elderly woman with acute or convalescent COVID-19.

This receptor has the CDR3 CASSFGEGEETQYF. The DNA reads as follows: TGTGCCAGCAGCTTTGGGGAAGGGGAAGAGACCCAGTACTTC. The chain joins TRBV11-1 to TRBJ2-5; TRBD1 might be the D gene, on 5 matching bases. Its CDR3 holds 14 amino acids, cysteine through phenylalanine. Of all the DNA, just the CDR3 is kept, 42 bases in frame from base 1. CDR1 and CDR2 are drawn from the germline V gene (reference sequence): SGHAT, FQDESV. Trimming at the junction amounts to 3 bases on V and 3 bases on J, and the germline ends lie 11 bases apart.